This TCR beta chain came from a study of blood T cell repertoires in COVID-19. Study background: T cells, B-cell-depleted T cells, or PBMCs supplied cDNA or gDNA.

The CDR3 length is 22 residues. Between the trimmed V and J ends, which lost 2 bases and 6 bases, there was a span of 37 bases. In the authors' methods: Amplification of reference gene primers provided the estimated nucleated cell counts. TCRdb's table, derived via immunoSEQ multiplex PCR, lists solely in-frame clones and lacks some. V and J calls and clone size are as listed in that table; D and trimming were resolved from the DNA. Among about 140,000 clones listed, 82% were seen once. The clonotype comes from a woman aged 80 or older with acute or convalescent COVID-19. The sequenced sample consisted of peripheral blood. V usage is TRBV23-1 and J usage is TRBJ1-1; a possible D gene is TRBD1 (5 bases). TRBV23-1 is filed as an ORF, its function uncertain. CDR3 in amino acids: CASSQPGPDSTERRDWGPEAFF. The CDR3 DNA sequence: TGCGCCAGCAGTCAACCGGGCCCCGACAGCACCGAACGAAGGGACTGGGGACCTGAAGCTTTCTTT.